The clone carrying this T cell receptor (beta chain) has a single count. The PCR made use of 60 Vbeta and 13 Jbeta primers. Assay: immunoSEQ multiplex PCR; the TCRdb copy retains only in-frame clones and omits some. Seen here are approximately 210,000 clones, roughly four fifths observed once, and the top ten hold about 1.8%. The sample originates from a study of cytomegalovirus exposure and HLA in healthy donors. The source is a man between 18 and 29 years old in good health and CMV-seronegative. Sequencing used PBMCs.

The CDR3 DNA sequence: TGCGCCAGCAGCTTGGGGTCAGGGACAACATATGGTGAGCAGTTCTTC. It encodes CASSLGSGTTYGEQFF. V usage is TRBV5-1 and J usage is TRBJ2-1; the D gene is possibly TRBD1 (6 bases). Germline loops: CDR1 SGHRS, CDR2 YFSETQ. Trimming stripped 0 bases from V and 9 bases from J, with 19 bases between. The CDR3 runs to 16 residues.